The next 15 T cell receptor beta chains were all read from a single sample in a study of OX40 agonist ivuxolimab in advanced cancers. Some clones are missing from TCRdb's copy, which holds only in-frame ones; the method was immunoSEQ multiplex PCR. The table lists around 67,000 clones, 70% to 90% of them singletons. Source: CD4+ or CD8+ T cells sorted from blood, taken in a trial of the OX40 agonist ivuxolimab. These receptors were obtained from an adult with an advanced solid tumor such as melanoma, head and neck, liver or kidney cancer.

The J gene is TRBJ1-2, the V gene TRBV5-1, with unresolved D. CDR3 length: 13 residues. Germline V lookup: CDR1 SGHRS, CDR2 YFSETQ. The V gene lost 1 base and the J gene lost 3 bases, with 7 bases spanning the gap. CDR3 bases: TGCGCCAGCAGCTTGAACACCGACTATGGCTACACCTTC. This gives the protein CASSLNTDYGYTF. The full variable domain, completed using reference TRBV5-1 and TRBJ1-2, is KAGVTQTPRYLIKTRGQQVTLSCSPISGHRSVSWYQQTPGQGLQFLFEYFSETQRNKGNFPGRFSGRQFSNSRSEMNVSTLELGDSALYLCASSLNTDYGYTFGSGTRLTVV.

The CDR3 nucleotides read TGCGCCAGCAGCTTGGGGCAGGGAGGTCAGCCCCAGCATTTT. Its protein product is CASSLGQGGQPQHF. The chain is built from TRBV5-1 and TRBJ1-5; the D gene is possibly TRBD1 (5 bases). Germline V gene lookup returns CDR1 SGHRS and CDR2 YFSETQ. V was clipped by 0 bases and J by 6 bases, with 10 bases between them. The CDR3 runs 14 residues. The full variable domain, completed using reference TRBV5-1 and TRBJ1-5, is KAGVTQTPRYLIKTRGQQVTLSCSPISGHRSVSWYQQTPGQGLQFLFEYFSETQRNKGNFPGRFSGRQFSNSRSEMNVSTLELGDSALYLCASSLGQGGQPQHFGDGTRLSIL.

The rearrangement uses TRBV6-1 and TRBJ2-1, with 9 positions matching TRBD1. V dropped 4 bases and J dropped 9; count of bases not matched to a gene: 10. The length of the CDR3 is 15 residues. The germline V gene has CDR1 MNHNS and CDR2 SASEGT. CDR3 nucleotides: TGTGCCAGCAGTGGCTACAAGGAGACAGGGGGTGAGCAGTTCTTC. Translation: CASSGYKETGGEQFF.

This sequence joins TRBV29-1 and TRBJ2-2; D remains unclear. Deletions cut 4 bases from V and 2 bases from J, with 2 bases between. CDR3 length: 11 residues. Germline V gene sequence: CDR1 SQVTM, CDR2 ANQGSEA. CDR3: CSVGNTGELFF. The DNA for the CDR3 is TGCAGCGTTGGCAACACCGGGGAGCTGTTTTTT.

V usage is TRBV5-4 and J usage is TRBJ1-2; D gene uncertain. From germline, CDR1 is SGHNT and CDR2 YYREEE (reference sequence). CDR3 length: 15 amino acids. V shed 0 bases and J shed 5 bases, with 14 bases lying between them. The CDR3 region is CASSLASRGPYGYTF. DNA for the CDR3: TGTGCCAGCAGCTTGGCCTCGAGAGGCCCATATGGCTACACCTTC.

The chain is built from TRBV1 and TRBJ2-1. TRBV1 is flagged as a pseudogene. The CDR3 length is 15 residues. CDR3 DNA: TGCACCAGCAGCCAAGGACGGGGGCCCTACAATGAGCAGTTCTTC. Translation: CTSSQGRGPYNEQFF.

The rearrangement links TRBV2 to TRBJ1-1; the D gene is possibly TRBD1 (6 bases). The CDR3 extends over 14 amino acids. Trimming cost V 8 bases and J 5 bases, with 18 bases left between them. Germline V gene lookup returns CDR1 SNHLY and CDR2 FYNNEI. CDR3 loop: CASGLEQGGTEAFF. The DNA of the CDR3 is TGTGCCAGCGGTTTGGAACAGGGAGGTACTGAAGCTTTCTTT.

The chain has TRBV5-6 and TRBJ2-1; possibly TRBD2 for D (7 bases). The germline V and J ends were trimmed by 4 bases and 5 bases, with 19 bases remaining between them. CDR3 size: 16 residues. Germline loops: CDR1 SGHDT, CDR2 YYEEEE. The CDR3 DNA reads TGTGCCAGCAGCCTCCGGGGGGCCTCCCTGGACAATGAGCAGTTCTTC. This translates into CASSLRGASLDNEQFF.

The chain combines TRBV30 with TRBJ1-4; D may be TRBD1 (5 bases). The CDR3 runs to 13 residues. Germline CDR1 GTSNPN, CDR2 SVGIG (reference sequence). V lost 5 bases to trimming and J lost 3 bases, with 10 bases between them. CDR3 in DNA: TGTGCCTGGGAGGGGTTGCCTAATGAAAAACTGTTTTTT. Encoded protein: CAWEGLPNEKLFF.

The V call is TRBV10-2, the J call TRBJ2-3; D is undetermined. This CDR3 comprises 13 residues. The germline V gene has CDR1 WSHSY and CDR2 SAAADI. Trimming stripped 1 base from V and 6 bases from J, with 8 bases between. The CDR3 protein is CASSEFRRDTQYF. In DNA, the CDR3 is TGCGCCAGCAGTGAGTTCCGTCGGGATACGCAGTATTTT.

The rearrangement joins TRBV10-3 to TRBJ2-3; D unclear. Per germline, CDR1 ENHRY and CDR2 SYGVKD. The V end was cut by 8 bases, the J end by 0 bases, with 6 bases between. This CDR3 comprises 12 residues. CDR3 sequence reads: CAISASTDTQYF. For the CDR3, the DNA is TGTGCCATCTCAGCTAGCACAGATACGCAGTATTTT.

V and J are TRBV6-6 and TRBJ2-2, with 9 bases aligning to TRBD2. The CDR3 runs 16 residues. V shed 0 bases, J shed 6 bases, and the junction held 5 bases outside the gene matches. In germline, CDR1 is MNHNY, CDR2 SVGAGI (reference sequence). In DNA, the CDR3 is TGTGCCAGCAGTTACTCTGGTCTAGCGGGATCCGGGGAGCTGTTTTTT. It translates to CASSYSGLAGSGELFF.

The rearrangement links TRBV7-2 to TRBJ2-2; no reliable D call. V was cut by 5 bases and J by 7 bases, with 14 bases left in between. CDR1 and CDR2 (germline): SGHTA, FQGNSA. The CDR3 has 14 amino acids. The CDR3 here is CASSPGRSHGELFF. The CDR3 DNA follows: TGTGCCAGCAGCCCGGGCCGATCCCACGGGGAGCTGTTTTTT.

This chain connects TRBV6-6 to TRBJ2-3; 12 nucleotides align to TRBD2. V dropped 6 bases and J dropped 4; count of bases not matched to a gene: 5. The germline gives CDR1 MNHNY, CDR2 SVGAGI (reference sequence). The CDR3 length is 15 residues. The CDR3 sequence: CASRRLAGVADTQYF. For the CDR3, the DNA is TGTGCCAGCAGACGACTAGCGGGAGTTGCAGATACGCAGTATTTT.

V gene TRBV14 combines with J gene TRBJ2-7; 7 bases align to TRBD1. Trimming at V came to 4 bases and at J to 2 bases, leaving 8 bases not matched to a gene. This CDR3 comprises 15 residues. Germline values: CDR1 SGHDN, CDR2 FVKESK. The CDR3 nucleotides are TGTGCCAGCAGCCCCTGGGACAGTCCCCCCTACGAGCAGTACTTC. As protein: CASSPWDSPPYEQYF.